These T cell receptor beta chains were read from a single sample in a study of T cell changes during pregnancy in multiple sclerosis. TCRdb keeps only in-frame clones here, not all; method: immunoSEQ multiplex PCR. The data show around 62,000 clones, roughly nine tenths seen once. The sample was CD4+ T cells from peripheral blood mononuclear cells, taken in the first trimester of pregnancy. Every receptor here comes from a female donor with multiple sclerosis, enrolled in a pregnancy study. CDR3s include the opening cysteine and the closing phenylalanine or tryptophan. Each record gives: CDR3 length, clone size, J gene, V gene, D gene, CDR3 protein, CDR3 DNA. D genes are given only for firm matches. The size field is filled for only some rows; it gives once, few, many or a size class.

11 . TRBJ2-7 TRBV25-1 . CASSGPTEQYF TGTGCCAGCAGTGGGCCGACAGAGCAGTACTTC
14 . TRBJ2-7 TRBV2 TRBD1 CASSWDSDSYEQYF TGTGCCAGCTCTTGGGACAGTGACTCCTACGAGCAGTACTTC
15 . TRBJ1-1 TRBV7-2 . CASSSDSNRNTEAFF TGTGCCAGCAGCTCGGACAGTAATCGGAACACTGAAGCTTTCTTT
16 once TRBJ1-2 TRBV12-5 TRBD1 CASGLVLSDRIYGYTF TGTGCTAGTGGTTTGGTACTTTCGGACAGGATCTATGGCTACACCTTC
15 . TRBJ1-2 TRBV7-7 TRBD1 CASSVTQGAHKGYTF TGTGCTAGCAGCGTAACACAGGGGGCGCATAAGGGCTACACCTTC
16 . TRBJ2-1 TRBV4-3 TRBD2 CASSRGASGSYNEQFF TGCGCCAGCAGCCGGGGTGCTAGCGGATCCTACAATGAGCAGTTCTTC
14 once TRBJ1-2 TRBV6-5 . CASRGLPRSYGYTF TGTGCCAGCAGGGGACTGCCACGTAGCTATGGCTACACCTTC
15 . TRBJ2-1 TRBV14 TRBD2 CASSQTSGGYNEQFF TGTGCCAGCAGCCAGACTAGCGGGGGGTACAATGAGCAGTTCTTC
14 medium-sized TRBJ1-1 TRBV19 . CASSIQAAGTEAFF TGTGCCAGTAGTATCCAAGCCGCGGGGACTGAAGCTTTCTTT
14 . TRBJ2-7 TRBV5-1 . CASSLGHMTYEQYF TGCGCCAGCAGCTTGGGACATATGACCTACGAGCAGTACTTC
14 . TRBJ2-5 TRBV7-2 TRBD2 CASSFQAGGETQYF TGTGCCAGCAGCTTTCAAGCGGGAGGGGAGACCCAGTACTTC
16 . TRBJ1-2 TRBV7-2 . CASSLGAGGVGYGYTF TGTGCCAGCAGCTTAGGGGCGGGGGGCGTAGGGTATGGCTACACCTTC
11 . TRBJ1-1 TRBV6-5 . CASSPTGIAFF TGTGCCAGCAGCCCCACTGGTATAGCTTTCTTT
14 . TRBJ1-1 TRBV10-3 . CAITPGQGYTEAFF TGTGCCATTACGCCCGGGCAGGGATACACTGAAGCTTTCTTT
15 . TRBJ2-7 TRBV6-5 . CASSYSPTETYEQYF TGTGCCAGCAGTTACTCGCCCACAGAGACCTACGAGCAGTACTTC
14 . TRBJ2-2 TRBV25-1 . CASSERRGGGELFF TGTGCCAGCAGTGAAAGGCGGGGCGGCGGGGAGCTGTTTTTT
12 . TRBJ2-7 TRBV10-1 . CASGPPSYEQYF TGCGCCAGCGGCCCCCCGTCCTACGAGCAGTACTTC
11 . TRBJ2-5 TRBV7-2 . CASRSQETQYF TGTGCCAGCAGGTCACAAGAGACCCAGTACTTC
14 . TRBJ2-7 TRBV9 . CASSKGTLSYEQYF TGTGCCAGCAGCAAAGGGACTCTCTCCTACGAGCAGTACTTC
14 . TRBJ1-5 TRBV9 . CASSVGGGNQPQHF TGTGCCAGCAGCGTGGGGGGAGGCAATCAGCCCCAGCATTTT
16 . TRBJ2-3 TRBV7-3 . CASSSLGGGGTDTQYF TGTGCCAGCAGCTCCCTTGGGGGCGGCGGCACAGATACGCAGTATTTT
17 . TRBJ2-7 TRBV19 . CASSRGRQAQGVYEQYF TGTGCCAGTAGTAGAGGGAGACAGGCCCAGGGCGTCTACGAGCAGTACTTC
14 . TRBJ2-5 TRBV14 . CASSQDETRETQYF TGTGCCAGCAGCCAAGATGAAACGCGCGAGACCCAGTACTTC
13 few TRBJ1-1 TRBV4-2 . CASSQAGNTEAFF TGTGCCAGCAGCCAAGCGGGGAACACTGAAGCTTTCTTT
10 . TRBJ2-1 TRBV29-1 . CSVGYNEQFF TGCAGCGTTGGCTATAATGAGCAGTTCTTC
18 . TRBJ1-1 TRBV5-5 TRBD1 CASSLEGQQALRNTEAFF TGTGCCAGCAGCTTGGAGGGACAGCAGGCCCTGAGGAACACTGAAGCTTTCTTT
13 . TRBJ1-2 TRBV6-5 . CASSYLESNGYTF TGTGCCAGCAGTTACCTCGAATCTAATGGCTACACCTTC
18 . TRBJ2-3 TRBV4-2 TRBD2 CASSHGLAGGPVTDTQYF TGTGCCAGCAGCCATGGACTAGCGGGGGGGCCGGTCACAGATACGCAGTATTTT
15 . TRBJ1-4 TRBV7-6 . CASSLDGEGDEKLFF TGTGCCAGCAGCTTAGACGGGGAGGGGGATGAAAAACTGTTTTTT